This section outlines one T cell receptor (beta chain) sequence together with its context. This sample was included in a study of blood T cell repertoires in COVID-19. Assay: immunoSEQ multiplex PCR; the TCRdb copy retains only in-frame clones and omits some. The sample yields about 180,000 clones, roughly 88% seen once. The length of the CDR3 is 15 residues. The J segment lost 4 bases and the V segment lost 7 bases, leaving 7 bases of the junction unmatched. CDR1 is MNHEY, CDR2 SVGAGI, per germline. The chain is built from TRBV6-5 and TRBJ1-5, with 10 bases fitting TRBD1. Sequencing input: PBMCs or T cells enriched from blood (not recorded which). The clonotype comes from a woman between 18 and 29 years old who had recovered from COVID-19. The CDR3 DNA follows: TGTGCCAGCACCCCTGACAGGGGGCTTAATCAGCCCCAGCATTTT. Protein product: CASTPDRGLNQPQHF.